A single sample gave rise to the 27 T cell receptor beta chains below, sequenced in a study of tumor-infiltrating lymphocytes in primary liver carcinoma (dated by TCRdb to 2016 to 2017). TRIzol reagent was used to extract blood RNA from unsorted whole blood, while the DNeasy Blood & Tissue kit provided the germline DNA. The instrument was an Illumina HiSeq 2500. Using a constant-region primer and ProtoScript II reverse transcriptase, TCRbeta-specific cDNA was reverse-transcribed from 500 ng total RNA. The TCRbeta libraries were prepared through three rounds of nested multiplex PCR following a slightly modified ARM-PCR procedure. Each of the first two PCR rounds ran for around 9 cycles and used multiplex TRBV1-TRBV30 forward primers together with a Cbeta reverse primer. In-frame beta chains were kept once TCRdb had trimmed the public reads at Q25 with fastp and called clones with MiXCR. Every CDR3 protein is listed once, alongside the most common genes and DNA of its rows. The sample table shows 320,000 or so distinct CDR3 sequences, and about 62% are seen once. The ten largest make up roughly 9% of the sample.

The specimen sequenced was peripheral blood. The receptors shown here come from a man aged 40-50 years with primary liver carcinoma and hepatitis B virus infection.

Details on this clonotype: Mismatch with germline at one junction end may stem from a read error. The chain joins TRBV12-3 or TRBV12-4 to TRBJ2-3; 8 nucleotides agree with TRBD1. This CDR3 region has 14 residues. The CDR3 sequence is CTSSFTGGGNTQYF. CDR3 DNA sequence: TGTACCAGCAGTTTCACAGGGGGTGGGAATACGCAGTATTTT.

This clonotype was seen many times. The rearrangement joins TRBV29-1 to TRBJ2-7; 11 nucleotides align to TRBD2. The CDR3 length is 16 residues. Germline trimming cut 1 base from V and 4 bases from J; bases unmatched to any gene: 9. Germline CDR1 reads SQVTM; CDR2 reads ANQGSEA. Written as DNA, the CDR3 is TGCAGCGTTGAAGTCGCTAGCGGGAGGCTATCGTACGAGCAGTACTTC. Its translation: CSVEVASGRLSYEQYF.

This clonotype was seen many times. The rearrangement uses TRBV6-5 and TRBJ1-1, with TRBD1 matching 7 bases. The length of the CDR3 is 15 residues. V lost 2 bases, J lost 3 bases, and 6 bases stayed unmatched. Germline CDR1 MNHEY, CDR2 SVGAGI. CDR3 loop: CASSYQIQGYTEAFF. The CDR3 DNA is TGTGCCAGCAGTTACCAGATACAGGGGTACACTGAAGCTTTCTTT.

Concerning this clonotype: A single base separates this from a much larger clone, so it may be a read error. V usage is TRBV6-2 or TRBV6-3 and J usage is TRBJ2-7, with 7 bases matching TRBD1. The CDR3 extends over 13 amino acids. Germline CDR1 MNHEY, CDR2 SVGEGT. This CDR3 is CACSYGPQGEQYF. For the CDR3, the DNA is TGTGCCTGCAGTTACGGGCCACAGGGGGAGCAGTACTTC.

This clonotype was recorded at least ten times. The chain carries TRBV4-3 and TRBJ2-5; D unresolved. Trimming pared 0 bases from V and 2 bases from J, leaving 7 bases between. Germline CDR1 is LGHNA and CDR2 is YSLEER. The CDR3 is 14 residues long. CDR3 protein: CASSQDSQQETQYF. CDR3 DNA: TGCGCCAGCAGCCAAGATAGCCAGCAAGAGACCCAGTACTTC.

This clonotype was seen a handful of times. The CDR3 loop reads CASSPHPYTF. In DNA, the CDR3 is TGTGCCAGCTCACCACACCCCTACACCTTC. V usage is TRBV18 and J usage is TRBJ1-2; D gene uncertain. Trimming left V 1 base short and J 10 bases short, with 4 bases between. The V gene's germline CDR1 is KGHSH and CDR2 LQKENI. The CDR3 has 10 residues.

This clonotype occurred many times. The CDR3, as DNA: TGCAGCGCCGGATTGTGGGGAATTGAAAACATTCAGTACTTC. Protein: CSAGLWGIENIQYF. This chain uses TRBV29-1 with TRBJ2-4, with unresolved D. CDR1 is SQVTM, CDR2 ANQGSEA, per germline. The CDR3 loop spans 14 amino acids. Deletions cut 7 bases from V and 5 bases from J, with 18 bases between.

On this clonotype itself: A much more abundant neighbour one base away suggests this may be a read error. The CDR3 DNA reads as TGCGCCAGCAGCCAAGAGGGCAGGGTTGGGGCCAACGTCCTGAGTTTC. It codes for CASSQEGRVGANVLSF. This chain uses TRBV4-1 with TRBJ2-6; the D gene is possibly TRBD1 (5 bases). This CDR3 is 16 amino acids long. The germline CDR1 and CDR2 sequences are MGHRA and YSYEKL.

The V call is TRBV11-2, the J call TRBJ2-7; a weak D match, TRBD1 (5 bases). CDR3 length equals 15 residues. V lost 5 bases and J 4 bases, leaving 18 bases between the germline ends. Germline V lookup: CDR1 SGHAT, CDR2 FQNNGV. The CDR3 coding sequence is TGTGCCAGCAGCCGAAGTATGGACAAGTCGTACGAGCAGTACTTC. Translating gives CASSRSMDKSYEQYF.

V gene TRBV2 combines with J gene TRBJ2-1; D possibly corresponds to TRBD2 (5 bases). The germline V and J ends were trimmed by 5 bases and 16 bases, with 18 bases remaining between them. CDR1 is SNHLY, CDR2 FYNNEI, per germline. The CDR3 sequence is 12 residues long. In DNA, the CDR3 is TGTGCCAGCAGTCGGACTGGGAATGAGCGATTCTTC. Translated, it gives CASSRTGNERFF.

The chain is built from TRBV7-6 and TRBJ2-1; D uncertain. Per germline, CDR1 SGHVS and CDR2 FNYEAQ. V shed 3 bases and J shed 7 bases, with 10 bases lying between them. The CDR3 runs to 13 residues. The CDR3 DNA is TGTGCCAGCAGCTTCCCGAGGTCGAATGAGCAGTTCTTC. Translation gives CASSFPRSNEQFF.

V usage is TRBV13 and J usage is TRBJ2-1; tentatively, D is TRBD2 (6 bases). The CDR3 sequence is 16 residues long. Germline loops: CDR1 PRHDT, CDR2 FYEKMQ (reference sequence). V was shortened by 1 base and J by 7 bases, with 17 bases between the two germline ends. The CDR3 bases are TGTGCCAGCAGCTTAGATCACGGCGGGAATTTTAATGAGCAGTTCTTC. Translating it yields CASSLDHGGNFNEQFF. The whole variable domain, remainder taken from reference TRBV13 and TRBJ2-1, is AAGVIQSPRHLIKEKRETATLKCYPIPRHDTVYWYQQGPGQDPQFLISFYEKMQSDKGSIPDRFSAQQFSDYHSELNMSSLELGDSALYFCASSLDHGGNFNEQFFGPGTRLTVL.

Concerning this clonotype itself: One end of the junction fails to match germline, which may point to a read error. The rearrangement joins TRBV11-1 to TRBJ1-6; no reliable D call. Per the germline V gene, CDR1 is SGHAT and CDR2 is FQDESV (reference sequence). The CDR3 is made up of 14 amino acids. The CDR3 coding sequence is TGTGCCAGCAGTTTACCGCGGGGTAATCCACCCCTCCACTTT. Its protein product is CASSLPRGNPPLHF.

This clonotype has a handful of counts. The chain combines TRBV7-8 with TRBJ2-1; 8 bases are shared with TRBD2. Germline assignment: CDR1 SGHVS and CDR2 FQNEAQ. V was pared by 0 bases and J by 12 bases, with 13 bases of the junction left unmatched. This CDR3 has 16 residues. DNA of the CDR3: TGTGCCAGCAGCTTAGCCAGAGCGGGGGCCATTTGGGGGCAGTTCTTC. Its translation is CASSLARAGAIWGQFF. Drawing the rest from reference TRBV7-8 and TRBJ2-1, the complete variable domain is GAGVSQSPRYKVAKRGQDVALRCDPISGHVSLFWYQQALGQGPEFLTYFQNEAQLDKSGLPSDRFFAERPEGSVSTLKIQRTQQEDSAVYLCASSLARAGAIWGQFFGPGTRLTVL.

The chain carries TRBV7-9 and TRBJ2-7; TRBD1 agrees at 9 bases. V trimming: 3 bases; J trimming: 5 bases; junction bases outside the gene matches: 11. Germline V CDR1 and CDR2: SEHNR, FQNEAQ (reference sequence). This CDR3 has 16 residues. The CDR3 region is CASSFGGTGGSHEQYF. The CDR3 nucleotides are TGTGCCAGCAGCTTCGGAGGAACAGGGGGCTCTCACGAGCAGTACTTC.

For this clonotype: A much larger clone differs from this one at a single base, so this may be a read error. This chain uses TRBV4-1 with TRBJ2-4; no clear D. From germline, CDR1 is MGHRA and CDR2 YSYEKL. The CDR3 is 15 residues long. CDR3 in amino acids: CASSQDAVAKTIQYF. In nucleotides, the CDR3 is TGCGCCAGCAGCCAAGATGCTGTCGCCAAAACCATTCAGTACTTC.

CDR3 sequence (DNA): TGTGCCAGTAGCATGGTAGGGGGGATTGGAAACATTCAGTACTTC. Translated, it gives CASSMVGGIGNIQYF. The genes are TRBV5-5 and TRBJ2-4; either TRBD1 or TRBD2 may supply D (6 bases each). The CDR3 consists of 15 residues. V was pared by 8 bases and J by 6 bases, with 21 bases between. Germline V gene lookup returns CDR1 SGHKS and CDR2 YYEKEE (reference sequence).

J is TRBJ1-5 and V is TRBV24-1; 7 bases are a match to TRBD1. CDR3 length: 16 residues. Germline-derived CDR1 and CDR2 are KGHDR and SFDVKD. With 3 bases clipped from V and 3 bases from J, the junction kept 7 bases outside the gene matches. The DNA of the CDR3 is TGTGCCACCAGTGATGGAACAGGGGCTATCAATCAGCCCCAGCATTTT. Encoded protein: CATSDGTGAINQPQHF.

As to this clonotype: A much larger clone differs from this one at a single base, so this may be a read error. The conserved final phenylalanine or tryptophan is absent from the CDR3, which likely points to a read error. The chain carries TRBV12-3 or TRBV12-4 and TRBJ2-1, with 8 bases lining up with TRBD2. Trimming removed 6 bases from V and 8 bases from J; junction bases left unmatched: 3. This CDR3 comprises 12 residues. The CDR3: CASRGLGDEQFY. For the CDR3, the DNA is TGTGCCAGCAGGGGACTAGGGGATGAGCAGTTCTAC.

As regards this clonotype: This sequence may be a read error, since a much larger clone differs from it by one base. V and J are TRBV4-3 and TRBJ2-3; D is possibly TRBD1 or TRBD2 (5 bases each). V was trimmed by 4 bases and J by 4 bases, leaving 9 bases between them. Germline V gives CDR1 LGHNA, CDR2 YSLEER. The CDR3 has 13 residues. CDR3 DNA: TGCGCCAGCAGCCGAGGGACCCCAGATACGCAGTATTTT. It is translated as CASSRGTPDTQYF.

This clonotype appeared many times. This rearrangement joins TRBV6-1 to TRBJ2-1; 8 nucleotides match TRBD2. V dropped 5 bases and J dropped 2; count of bases not matched to a gene: 23. This CDR3 comprises 21 residues. Germline CDR1 reads MNHNS; CDR2 reads SASEGT. The CDR3: CASSKEVGSGTLSSPYNEQFF. The CDR3 coding sequence is TGTGCCAGCAGTAAAGAAGTGGGTAGCGGGACCCTATCCTCCCCCTACAATGAGCAGTTCTTC.

Regarding this clonotype: Germline is not matched at one junction end, which may reflect a read error. This chain links TRBV11-2 with TRBJ2-3, with D perhaps being TRBD1 or TRBD2 (5 bases each). The CDR3 has 15 amino acids. The germline V gene has CDR1 SGHAT and CDR2 FQNNGV. CDR3 nucleotides: TGTGCCAGCAGCTTAGGACGGGGCCCCACAGATACGCAGAATTTT. Translating gives CASSLGRGPTDTQNF. The whole variable domain, remainder taken from reference TRBV11-2 and TRBJ2-3, is EAGVAQSPRYKIIEKRQSVAFWCNPISGHATLYWYQQILGQGPKLLIQFQNNGVVDDSQLPKDRFSAERLKGVDSTLKIQPAKLEDSAVYLCASSLGRGPTDTQNFGPGTRLTVL.

Concerning this clonotype itself: The junction differs from germline at one of its ends, possibly a read error. The CDR3 loop reads CDSCHRQSSNTEAFF. The CDR3 nucleotides are TGTGACAGCTGCCATCGACAGTCTTCGAACACTGAAGCTTTCTTT. V and J are TRBV11-1 and TRBJ1-1, with D tentatively TRBD1 (5 bases). The CDR3 is made up of 15 amino acids. The germline V gene encodes CDR1 SGHAT and CDR2 FQDESV (reference sequence).

In the case of this clonotype: A much larger clone lies a single base off, so this may be a read error. The chain is built from TRBV12-3 or TRBV12-4 and TRBJ2-2; D is possibly TRBD2 (7 bases). The CDR3 runs 16 residues. The CDR3 region is CASSLGAGANTVELFF. Here the CDR3 DNA reads TGTGCCAGCAGTTTAGGTGCGGGGGCGAACACCGTGGAGCTGTTTTTT.

Concerning this clonotype itself: The junction departs from germline at one end; a sequencing error may be responsible. The gene calls are TRBV11-1 and TRBJ2-1; 8 nucleotides match TRBD2. The CDR3 spans 17 residues. Germline-derived CDR1 and CDR2 are SGHAT and FQDESV (reference sequence). CDR3 sequence (DNA): TGCACCAGCAGCTTAGTGCTAGCGGGTGGCTCCTACAATGAGCAGTTCTTC. It is translated as CTSSLVLAGGSYNEQFF.

About this clonotype: Since a much larger clone is just one base distant, this may be a read error. The chain couples TRBV10-3 to TRBJ2-2; 12 bases agree with TRBD2. Germline CDR1 is ENHRY and CDR2 is SYGVKD. The CDR3 has 15 amino acids. CDR3: CAISTSGRSTEELFF. DNA of the CDR3: TGTGCCATCAGCACTAGCGGGAGGAGCACCGAGGAGCTGTTTTTT.

With respect to this clonotype: Sequence at one end of the junction differs from germline and may be a read error. The chain recombines TRBV11-2 with TRBJ1-4; 7 nucleotides match TRBD1. The CDR3 is 13 residues long. CDR1 is SGHAT, CDR2 FQNNGV, per germline. This CDR3 is CTSGLRQGEKLFF. The CDR3, as DNA: TGTACCAGCGGCTTACGACAGGGAGAAAAACTGTTTTTT.